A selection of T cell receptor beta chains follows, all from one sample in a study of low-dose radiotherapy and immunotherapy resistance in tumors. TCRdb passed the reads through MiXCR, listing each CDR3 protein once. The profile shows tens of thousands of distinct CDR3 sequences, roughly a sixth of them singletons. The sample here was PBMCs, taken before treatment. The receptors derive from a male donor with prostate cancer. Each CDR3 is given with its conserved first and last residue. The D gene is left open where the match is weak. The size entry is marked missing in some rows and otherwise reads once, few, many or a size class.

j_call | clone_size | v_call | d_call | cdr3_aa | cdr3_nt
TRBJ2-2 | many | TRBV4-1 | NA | CASSPGTQSGGELFF | TGCGCCAGCAGCCCCGGGACCCAATCTGGCGGGGAGCTGTTTTTT
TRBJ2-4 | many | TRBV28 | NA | CASRHSIRGIQYF | TGTGCCAGCAGGCACTCCATCCGGGGCATTCAGTACTTC
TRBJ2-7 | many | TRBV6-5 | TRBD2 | CASRAGLADGYEQYF | TGTGCCAGCAGAGCGGGACTAGCGGACGGATACGAGCAGTACTTC
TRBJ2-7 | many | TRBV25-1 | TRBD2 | CASSEALAGGREQYF | TGTGCCAGCAGTGAAGCCCTAGCGGGGGGGAGGGAGCAGTACTTC
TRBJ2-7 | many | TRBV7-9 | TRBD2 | CASGAGENYEQYF | TGTGCCAGCGGGGCGGGGGAAAACTACGAGCAGTACTTC
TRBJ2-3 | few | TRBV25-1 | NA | CATKDSIATDTQYF | TGTGCCACCAAGGACAGTATTGCCACAGATACGCAGTATTTT
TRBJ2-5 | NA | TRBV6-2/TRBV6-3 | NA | CASSEDSAETQYF | TGTGCCAGCAGTGAAGACTCCGCCGAGACCCAGTACTTC
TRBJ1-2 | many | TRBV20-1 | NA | CSADPGGGRGYTF | TGCAGTGCTGACCCAGGCGGGGGTCGGGGCTACACCTTC
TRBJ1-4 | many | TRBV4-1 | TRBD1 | CASSQASGGLEKLFF | TGCGCCAGCAGCCAAGCGTCAGGGGGTCTAGAAAAACTGTTTTTT
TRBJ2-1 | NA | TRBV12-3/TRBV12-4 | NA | CASSFPSYNEQFF | TGTGCCAGCAGTTTCCCCTCGTACAATGAGCAGTTCTTC
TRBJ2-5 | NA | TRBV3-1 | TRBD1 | CASTTLQGEETQYF | TGTGCCAGCACGACTCTCCAGGGGGAAGAGACCCAGTACTTC
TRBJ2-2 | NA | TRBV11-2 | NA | CASSLVERVAGGNTGELFFF | NA
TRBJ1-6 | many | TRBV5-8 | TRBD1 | CASRDDRAASPLHF | TGTGCCAGCAGAGATGACAGGGCGGCTTCACCCCTCCACTTT
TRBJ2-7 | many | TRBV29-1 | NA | CSVETRDVDYEQYF | TGCAGCGTTGAAACCCGGGACGTCGACTACGAGCAGTACTTC
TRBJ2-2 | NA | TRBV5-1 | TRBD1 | CASSSRTGSGGELFF | TGCGCCAGCAGCTCACGGACAGGGTCTGGCGGGGAGCTGTTTTTT
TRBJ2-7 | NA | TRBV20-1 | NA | CSAPFSTGGSIF | TGCAGTGCCCCGTTTTCCACGGGGGGCTCCATCTTC
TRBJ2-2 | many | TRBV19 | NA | CASSAGAANTGELFF | TGTGCCAGTAGTGCAGGGGCCGCTAACACCGGGGAGCTGTTTTTT
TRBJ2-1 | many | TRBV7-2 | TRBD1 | CASTAGTGRNEQFF | TGTGCCAGCACCGCCGGGACAGGAAGAAATGAGCAGTTCTTC
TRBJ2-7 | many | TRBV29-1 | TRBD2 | CSVEGLVEGRSYEQYF | TGCAGCGTTGAGGGACTAGTAGAGGGGCGGTCCTACGAGCAGTACTTC
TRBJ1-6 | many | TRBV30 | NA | CAWSDSYSPLHF | TGTGCCTGGAGCGACAGCTATTCACCCCTCCACTTT
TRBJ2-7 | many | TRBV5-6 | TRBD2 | CASSLSGGIDEQYF | TGTGCCAGCAGCTTATCCGGGGGGATCGACGAGCAGTACTTC
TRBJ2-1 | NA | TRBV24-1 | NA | CATSDQLFEQFF | TGTGCCACCAGTGATCAACTATTTGAGCAGTTCTTC
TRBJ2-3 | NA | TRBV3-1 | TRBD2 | CASSQGIRGTSGERRYTDTQYF | TGTGCCAGCAGCCAAGGGATTAGGGGGACTAGCGGGGAGAGAAGGTATACAGATACGCAGTATTTT
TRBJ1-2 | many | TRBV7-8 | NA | CASSLTDHLANYGYTF | TGTGCCAGCAGCTTAACAGATCATCTAGCTAACTATGGCTACACCTTC
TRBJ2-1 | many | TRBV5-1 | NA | CASSLGPANEQFF | TGCGCCAGCAGCTTGGGGCCGGCCAATGAGCAGTTCTTC
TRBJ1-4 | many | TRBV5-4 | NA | CASSSTTDPNEKLFF | TGTGCCAGCAGCTCGACGACGGACCCAAATGAAAAACTGTTTTTT
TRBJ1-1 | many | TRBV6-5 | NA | CASSRDGHPDTEAFF | TGTGCCAGCAGTCGAGATGGGCATCCGGACACTGAAGCTTTCTTT
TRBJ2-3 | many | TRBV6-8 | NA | CASSYSPGRNTDTQYF | TGTGCCAGCAGTTATAGTCCCGGGCGAAACACAGATACGCAGTATTTT
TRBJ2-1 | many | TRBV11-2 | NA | CASSTGLRENNEQFF | TGTGCCAGCAGTACTGGCCTCCGGGAGAACAATGAGCAGTTCTTC
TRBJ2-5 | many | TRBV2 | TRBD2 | CASSDGGSGGETQYF | TGTGCCAGCAGTGATGGGGGTTCGGGAGGGGAGACCCAGTACTTC
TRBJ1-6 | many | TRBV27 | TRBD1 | CASSFGTASSYNSPLHF | TGTGCCAGCAGTTTCGGGACAGCTAGCTCCTATAATTCACCCCTCCACTTT
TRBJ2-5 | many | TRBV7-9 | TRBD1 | CASSPRQGETQYF | TGTGCCAGCAGCCCGCGACAGGGGGAGACCCAGTACTTC
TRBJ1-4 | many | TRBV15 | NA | CATSRGQGGEKLFF | TGTGCCACCAGCAGAGGCCAGGGTGGGGAAAAACTGTTTTTT
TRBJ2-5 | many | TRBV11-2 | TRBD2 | CASSPSSGGYQETQYF | TGTGCCAGCAGCCCCTCGAGCGGGGGGTACCAAGAGACCCAGTACTTC
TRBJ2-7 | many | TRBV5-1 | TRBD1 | CASSSGTGQPYYEQYF | TGCGCCAGCAGCTCCGGGACAGGCCAACCGTACTACGAGCAGTACTTC
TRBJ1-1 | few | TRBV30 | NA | CAWSVLRGAGGTEAFF | TGTGCCTGGAGTGTACTAAGGGGAGCGGGGGGGACTGAAGCTTTCTTT